This TCR beta chain was sequenced in a study of metastatic and nonmetastatic thyroid tumors. For the study at large: Comparison of repertoires was carried out across blood and tumor or nodule tissue from malignant and benign thyroid patients.

This clone appeared many times. The antigen is unknown. Treatment of any kind had been given to no patient before thyroid surgery. In the original analysis: A papillary thyroid cancer distant-metastasis classifier was built from CDR3 differences across clinicopathological groups. TCRdb reanalyzed the PCR reads via MiXCR. The V and J calls reflect TCRdb's pipeline rather than the authors' work. The table includes fewer than 7,000 clones, around a third detected once. Whole-study results and caveats: As reported, TCR beta diversity in blood and tumor was significantly higher in malignant thyroid tumors than in benign nodules.

The CDR3 is 18 amino acids. Germline V gene sequence: CDR1 SGHAT, CDR2 FQDESV (reference sequence). V lost 2 bases and J lost 9; bases outside the gene matches: 16. J is TRBJ2-1 and V is TRBV11-1; TRBD2 matches 10 bases. This clonotype originated in a female donor with papillary thyroid cancer or a benign thyroid nodule (not recorded which). Some clones in this sample may be carry-over from other donors' samples. The sample consisted of tumor tissue. CDR3 amino acids: CASSLRKKRGGRLGEQFF. In nucleotides, the CDR3 is TGTGCCAGCAGCTTACGGAAAAAGCGGGGGGGCCGATTGGGTGAGCAGTTCTTC.